Sequencing of this TCR beta chain was carried out in a study of STAT3 mutations in large granular lymphocyte leukemia. Study conclusions and caveats: TCR clonotype switching after therapy occurred in about 30% of the 18 patients. Every T-LGLL patient had at least one immunodominant TCRbeta clonotype. Persisting codominant clonotypes may have hidden a small pathogenic clone.

TCRdb's table, derived via immunoSEQ multiplex PCR, lists solely in-frame clones and lacks some. Here the sample spans 12,000 or so clones, 85% being singletons. This clone was picked up a small number of times. What it binds is not known. This CDR3 has 13 residues. Trimming took 2 bases from V and 4 from J, leaving 7 bases between them. Germline V gene data show CDR1 as LGHNA and CDR2 as YSLEER. This TCR was sampled from an elderly man with T-cell large granular lymphocyte leukemia. Some clones in this sample may be carry-over from other donors' samples. This chain uses TRBV4-3 with TRBJ2-3; the D gene is possibly TRBD1 (6 bases). The specimen was peripheral blood mononuclear cells. For the CDR3, the DNA is TGCGCCAGCAGCCAACAGGGGCCAGATACGCAGTATTTT. Residues: CASSQQGPDTQYF.